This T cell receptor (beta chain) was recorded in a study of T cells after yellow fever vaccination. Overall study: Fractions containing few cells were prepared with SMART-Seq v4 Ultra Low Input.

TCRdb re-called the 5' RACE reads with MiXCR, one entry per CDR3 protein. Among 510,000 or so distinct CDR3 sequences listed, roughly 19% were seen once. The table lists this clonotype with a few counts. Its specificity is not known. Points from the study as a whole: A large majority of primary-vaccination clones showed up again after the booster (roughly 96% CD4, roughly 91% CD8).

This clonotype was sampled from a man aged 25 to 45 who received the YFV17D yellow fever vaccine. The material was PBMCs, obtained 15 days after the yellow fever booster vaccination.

The CDR3 DNA sequence: TGTGCCAGCAGCAAGGTCTCTGGGGCCAACGTCCTGACTTTC. This encodes CASSKVSGANVLTF. This chain connects TRBV6-1 to TRBJ2-6; D call uncertain. Germline values: CDR1 MNHNS, CDR2 SASEGT. Trimming took off 6 bases at V and 0 bases at J, with 6 bases between the two ends. The length of the CDR3 is 14 residues.